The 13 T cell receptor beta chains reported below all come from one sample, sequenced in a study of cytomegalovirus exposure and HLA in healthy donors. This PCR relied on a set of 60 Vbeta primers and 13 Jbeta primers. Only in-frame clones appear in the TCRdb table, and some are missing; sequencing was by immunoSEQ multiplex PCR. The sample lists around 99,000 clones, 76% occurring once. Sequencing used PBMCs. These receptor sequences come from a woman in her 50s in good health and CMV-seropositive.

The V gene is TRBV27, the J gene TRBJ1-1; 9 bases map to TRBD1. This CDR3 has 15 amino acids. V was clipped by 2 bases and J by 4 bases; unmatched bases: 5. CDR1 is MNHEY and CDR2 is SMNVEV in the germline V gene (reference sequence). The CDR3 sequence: CASSLDRGSSTEAFF. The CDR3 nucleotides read TGTGCCAGCAGTTTAGACAGGGGGTCGAGCACTGAAGCTTTCTTT.

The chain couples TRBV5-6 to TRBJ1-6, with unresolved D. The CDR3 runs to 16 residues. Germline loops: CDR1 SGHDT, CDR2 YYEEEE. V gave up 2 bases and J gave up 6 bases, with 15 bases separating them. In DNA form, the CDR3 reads TGTGCCAGCAGCTTAAAGGAGATGCTCGGTAATTCACCCCTCCACTTT. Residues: CASSLKEMLGNSPLHF.

The CDR3 DNA reads TGTGCCAGCAGCTTAGAGGACACAACAGAAGAGACCCAGTACTTC. Amino acids: CASSLEDTTEETQYF. The chain is built from TRBV11-2 and TRBJ2-5; possible D gene TRBD1, 5 bases. Deletions cut 0 bases from V and 3 bases from J, with 11 bases between. The CDR3 runs 15 residues. Germline CDR1 SGHAT, CDR2 FQNNGV.

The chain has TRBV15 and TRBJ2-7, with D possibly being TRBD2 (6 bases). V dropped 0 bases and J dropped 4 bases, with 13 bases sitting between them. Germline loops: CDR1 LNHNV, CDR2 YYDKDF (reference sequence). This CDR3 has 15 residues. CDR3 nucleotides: TGTGCCACCAGCAGAGAGGGATTTAGCGGTTACGAGCAGTACTTC. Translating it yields CATSREGFSGYEQYF.

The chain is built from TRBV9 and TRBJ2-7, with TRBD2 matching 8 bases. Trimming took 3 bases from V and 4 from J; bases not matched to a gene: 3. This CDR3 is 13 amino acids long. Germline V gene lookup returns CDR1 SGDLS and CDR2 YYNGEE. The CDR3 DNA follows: TGTGCCAGCAGCGCGGGGGGGGTTTACGAGCAGTACTTC. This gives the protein CASSAGGVYEQYF.

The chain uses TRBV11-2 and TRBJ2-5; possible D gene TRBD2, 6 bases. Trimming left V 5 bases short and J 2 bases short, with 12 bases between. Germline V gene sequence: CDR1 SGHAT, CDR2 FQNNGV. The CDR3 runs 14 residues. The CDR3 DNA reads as TGTGCCAGCAGCCACTTAGCGGTTCAAGAGACCCAGTACTTC. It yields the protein CASSHLAVQETQYF.

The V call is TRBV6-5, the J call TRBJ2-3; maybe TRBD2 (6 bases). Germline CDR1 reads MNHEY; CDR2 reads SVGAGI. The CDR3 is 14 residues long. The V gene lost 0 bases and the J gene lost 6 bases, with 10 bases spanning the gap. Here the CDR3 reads CASSYSLASDTQYF. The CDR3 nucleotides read TGTGCCAGCAGTTACTCACTAGCCTCTGATACGCAGTATTTT.

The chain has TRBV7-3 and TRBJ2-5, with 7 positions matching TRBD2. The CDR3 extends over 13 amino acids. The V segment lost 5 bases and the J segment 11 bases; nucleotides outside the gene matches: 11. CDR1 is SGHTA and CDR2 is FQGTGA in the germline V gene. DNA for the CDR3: TGTGCCAGCAGCCCAGACGGGGGGAGGGAGCAGTACTTC. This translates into CASSPDGGREQYF.

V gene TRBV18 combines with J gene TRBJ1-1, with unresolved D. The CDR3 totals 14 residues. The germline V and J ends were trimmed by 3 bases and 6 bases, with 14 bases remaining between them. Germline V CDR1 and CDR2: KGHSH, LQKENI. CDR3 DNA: TGTGCCAGCTCACCCACAGTGGGGAGCGCTGAAGCTTTCTTT. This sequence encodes CASSPTVGSAEAFF.

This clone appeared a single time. CDR3 loop: CASSLPLVSTEAFF. The CDR3 DNA reads TGTGCCAGCAGCTTACCTCTCGTGAGCACTGAAGCTTTCTTT. V gene TRBV11-1 combines with J gene TRBJ1-1; D is undetermined. Germline loops: CDR1 SGHAT, CDR2 FQDESV (reference sequence). Trimming removed 2 bases at V and 4 bases at J, with 11 bases between. The CDR3 loop spans 14 amino acids.

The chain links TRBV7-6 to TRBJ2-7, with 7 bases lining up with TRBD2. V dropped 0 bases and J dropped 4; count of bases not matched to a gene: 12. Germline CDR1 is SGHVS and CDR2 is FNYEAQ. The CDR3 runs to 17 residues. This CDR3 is CASSLASLAGDGYEQYF. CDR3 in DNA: TGTGCCAGCAGCTTAGCATCCCTTGCGGGGGACGGGTACGAGCAGTACTTC. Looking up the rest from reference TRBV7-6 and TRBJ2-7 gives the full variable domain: GAGVSQSPRYKVTKRGQDVALRCDPISGHVSLYWYRQALGQGPEFLTYFNYEAQQDKSGLPNDRFSAERPEGSISTLTIQRTEQRDSAMYRCASSLASLAGDGYEQYFGPGTRLTVT.

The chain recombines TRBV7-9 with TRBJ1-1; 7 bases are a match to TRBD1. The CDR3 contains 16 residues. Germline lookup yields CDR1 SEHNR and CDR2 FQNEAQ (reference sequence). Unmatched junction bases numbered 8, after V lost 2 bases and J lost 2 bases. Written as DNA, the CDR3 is TGTGCCAGCAGCTTAAGACCGACAGGGACAAACACTGAAGCTTTCTTT. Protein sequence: CASSLRPTGTNTEAFF. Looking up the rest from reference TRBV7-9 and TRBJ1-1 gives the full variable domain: DTGVSQNPRHKITKRGQNVTFRCDPISEHNRLYWYRQTLGQGPEFLTYFQNEAQLEKSRLLSDRFSAERPKGSFSTLEIQRTEQGDSAMYLCASSLRPTGTNTEAFFGQGTRLTVV.

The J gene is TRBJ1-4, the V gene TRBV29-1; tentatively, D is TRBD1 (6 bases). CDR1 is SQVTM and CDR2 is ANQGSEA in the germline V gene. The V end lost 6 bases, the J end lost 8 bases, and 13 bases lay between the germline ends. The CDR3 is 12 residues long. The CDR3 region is CSVETRGEKLFF. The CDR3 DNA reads TGCAGCGTCGAGACCAGGGGCGAAAAACTGTTTTTT.